This T cell receptor (beta chain) was sequenced for a study of blood T cell repertoires in COVID-19. Profiling relied on immunoSEQ multiplex PCR, and the TCRdb table lists in-frame clones only, not all of them. Among around 260,000 clones listed, roughly 90% were seen once. This clone was observed once. The same CDR3 also results from other DNA sequences found in this sample. The CDR3 consists of 15 residues. The germline V gene encodes CDR1 LNHDA and CDR2 SQIVND (reference sequence). J was trimmed by 4 bases and V by 2 bases; bases with no gene match: 2. This receptor was taken from a man in his fifties or sixties who had recovered from COVID-19. The chain joins TRBV19 to TRBJ2-1, with TRBD2 identical over 10 bases. The specimen sequenced was peripheral blood. This chain's CDR3 is CASSILAGDYNEQFF. In nucleotides, the CDR3 is TGTGCCAGTAGTATACTAGCGGGGGATTACAATGAGCAGTTCTTC.